Listed below are T cell receptor beta chains from one sample, sequenced in a study of T cell responses to AZD1222 COVID-19 vaccine. Data came from immunoSEQ multiplex PCR; TCRdb stores just in-frame clones and leaves some out. The table shows roughly 130,000 clones, with around 94% occurring only once. The sample consisted of peripheral blood, taken on day 0 of AZD1222 vaccination. The receptor source for this set is an adult in good health. CDR3s include the opening cysteine and the closing phenylalanine or tryptophan. A D gene is named only where the DNA matches it firmly. Where a row states a size, it is once, few, many or the class of an expanded clone; other rows omit it.

J,V,size,D,CDR3,DNA
TRBJ1-6,TRBV4-1,once,TRBD1,CASSQGDRGPNSPLHF,TGCGCCAGCAGCCAAGGGGACAGGGGTCCAAATTCACCCCTCCACTTT
TRBJ1-2,TRBV28,.,.,CASKDALWQRNSSPHTF,TGTGCCAGCAAGGACGCGCTCTGGCAGCGCAATTCTTCCCCCCACACCTTC
TRBJ2-7,TRBV4-1,.,TRBD2,CASSQTSGAGQYF,TGCGCCAGCAGCCAAACTAGCGGGGCCGGGCAGTACTTC
TRBJ1-3,TRBV19,.,.,CASSIDLPGLSGNTIYF,TGTGCCAGTAGTATAGACCTACCAGGGCTCTCTGGAAACACCATATATTTT
TRBJ2-5,TRBV7-2,.,.,CASSLAGVGETQYF,TGTGCCAGCAGCTTAGCGGGAGTTGGAGAGACCCAGTACTTC
TRBJ2-7,TRBV15,.,.,CATSRVSLSEQYF,TGTGCCACCAGCAGAGTGAGCCTCTCCGAGCAGTACTTC
TRBJ2-1,TRBV10-2,.,.,CAAQTIPEGSNEQFF,TGCGCAGCCCAGACAATACCGGAAGGGTCCAATGAGCAGTTCTTC
TRBJ2-7,TRBV28,.,.,CASSLTGSHSYEQYF,TGTGCCAGCAGTTTAACGGGCTCCCACTCCTACGAGCAGTACTTC
TRBJ2-7,TRBV4-2,.,.,CASSQDTAWEQYF,TGTGCCAGCAGCCAAGATACAGCCTGGGAGCAGTACTTC
TRBJ2-5,TRBV5-4,.,.,CASSRVRGQGGEETQYF,TGTGCCAGCAGCCGGGTGCGTGGACAGGGAGGGGAGGAGACCCAGTACTTC
TRBJ2-1,TRBV7-8,.,TRBD2,CASSRDSAAGGPEYNEQFF,TGTGCCAGCAGCCGGGACTCCGCAGCGGGAGGGCCTGAATACAATGAGCAGTTCTTC
TRBJ2-5,TRBV12-5,.,.,CASGLTGPAQYF,TGTGCTAGTGGTTTGACAGGGCCCGCTCAGTACTTC
TRBJ2-3,TRBV29-1,.,TRBD2,CSGSGSGADTQYF,TGCAGCGGCAGCGGGAGTGGCGCAGATACGCAGTATTTT
TRBJ2-2,TRBV4-1,.,.,CATQRERNTGELFF,TGCGCCACGCAACGGGAGAGGAACACCGGGGAGCTGTTTTTT
TRBJ1-1,TRBV2,.,TRBD1,CASKQQGARNMNTEAFF,TGTGCCAGCAAGCAACAGGGGGCGCGGAACATGAACACTGAAGCTTTCTTT
TRBJ1-3,TRBV28,.,.,CASGPGDLSGNTIYF,TGTGCCAGCGGGCCGGGGGACCTCTCTGGAAACACCATATATTTT
TRBJ2-7,TRBV29-1,few,.,CSVGQSYEQYF,TGCAGCGTTGGACAGTCCTACGAGCAGTACTTC
TRBJ2-5,TRBV5-1,.,TRBD2,CASSSLLAGEETQYF,TGCGCCAGCAGCTCGTTACTAGCGGGGGAAGAGACCCAGTACTTC
TRBJ1-5,TRBV6-1,.,.,CASSDHTDNQPQHF,TGTGCCAGCAGTGATCACACGGACAATCAGCCCCAGCATTTT
TRBJ2-5,TRBV15,.,.,CATSRAVAGPIETQYF,TGTGCCACCAGCAGAGCAGTGGCGGGACCCATTGAGACCCAGTACTTC